This T cell receptor (beta chain) derives from a study of T cells in Graves' hyperthyroidism and ophthalmopathy. Regarding the study as a whole: Clonotypes that were expanded in thyroid above 0.001 mostly appeared in blood too. In the analysis, a 13 V-J model separated ophthalmopathy from stable hyperthyroidism.

Calling Graves' hyperthyroidism stable meant ophthalmopathy did not progress within 18 months. Used for diagnoses were clinical symptoms, serum thyroxine and TRAb, thyroid ultrasound and orbital computed tomography. What was amplified from RNA transcripts were TCR beta CDR3 regions. First-round RT-PCR of the TCR CDR3 relied on the HTBI primer set. TCRdb called the multiplex PCR reads again in MiXCR, with one record for every CDR3 protein. The sample consists of 500,000 to 600,000 distinct CDR3 sequences, 46% of them appearing once. This clonotype appeared many times. The antigen is undetermined. V gave up 4 bases and J gave up 5 bases, with 5 bases separating them. CDR3 length equals 12 residues. Germline-derived CDR1 and CDR2 are KGHDR and SFDVKD.

The chain carries TRBV24-1 and TRBJ1-5; D remains ambiguous. This receptor was identified in a woman aged 18-30 years with Graves' hyperthyroidism. Sequences were obtained from peripheral blood or thyroid tissue (not recorded which). CDR3 sequence (DNA): TGTGCCACCAGTGACTTCGATCAGCCCCAGCATTTT. Protein sequence: CATSDFDQPQHF.